The clone carrying this T cell receptor beta chain was picked up one time. Its target is unknown. The CDR3 has 14 amino acids. Germline assignment: CDR1 SGHRS and CDR2 YFSETQ. V was clipped by 4 bases and J by 6 bases; unmatched bases: 8. Data came from immunoSEQ multiplex PCR; TCRdb stores just in-frame clones and leaves some out. The profile shows just over 70,000 clones, 84% of them singletons. This sample is drawn from a study of OX40 agonist ivuxolimab in advanced cancers. Study summary: Patients assigned to dose escalation were diagnosed with hepatocellular carcinoma, melanoma, renal cell or head and neck cancer. Broader study findings: Both blood CD4+ and CD8+ T cells showed clonal growth by week 6 at 0.1 to 3.0 mg/kg. The mean number of expanded clones was higher in CD8+ T cells than in CD4+.

Sampling times: baseline, cycle 4 day 1, cycle 7 day 1. Source: CD4+ or CD8+ T cells sorted from blood, taken in a trial of the OX40 agonist ivuxolimab. V gene TRBV5-1 combines with J gene TRBJ1-1; 8 nucleotides align to TRBD1. The TCR sequence derives from an adult with an advanced solid tumor such as melanoma, head and neck, liver or kidney cancer. CDR3 DNA sequence: TGCGCCAGCAGCGGGAACCCAGGGGGCTCTGAAGCTTTCTTT. Protein product: CASSGNPGGSEAFF.